The 17 T cell receptor beta chains given below trace back to one sample, sequenced in a study of OX40 agonist ivuxolimab in advanced cancers. Sequencing was performed with immunoSEQ multiplex PCR; in TCRdb, only in-frame clones are kept and a portion is missing. The sample gives around 76,000 clones, roughly 89% of which show up once; over 10% is in the top ten. The source material was CD4+ or CD8+ T cells sorted from blood, sampled in a trial of the OX40 agonist ivuxolimab. The receptors come from an adult with an advanced solid tumor such as melanoma, head and neck, liver or kidney cancer.

V usage is TRBV19 and J usage is TRBJ2-5; TRBD2 matches 9 bases. Germline V gene data show CDR1 as LNHDA and CDR2 as SQIVND (reference sequence). The CDR3 covers 15 residues. With 3 bases clipped from V and 2 bases from J, the junction kept 4 bases outside the gene matches. The CDR3 DNA sequence: TGTGCCAGTAGTATGTCTAGCGGGGCTCAAGAGACCCAGTACTTC. Its translation: CASSMSSGAQETQYF.

The chain links TRBV11-1 to TRBJ2-5, with D tentatively TRBD2 (5 bases). The assigned J gene may be wrong: the sequence end matches TRBJ2-7 better. Germline-derived CDR1 and CDR2 are SGHAT and FQDESV (reference sequence). This CDR3 contains 12 residues. The CDR3 sequence: CASSLRVNEQYF. DNA of the CDR3: TGTGCCAGCAGCCTGAGGGTCAACGAGCAGTACTTC.

V gene TRBV2 combines with J gene TRBJ1-1; 8 positions agree with TRBD1. V was clipped by 5 bases and J by 3 bases; unmatched bases: 11. The CDR3 is 16 amino acids. CDR1 is SNHLY and CDR2 is FYNNEI in the germline V gene. Here the CDR3 reads CASSLLIEQGDTEAFF. CDR3 in DNA: TGTGCCAGCAGTCTGTTGATTGAACAGGGGGACACTGAAGCTTTCTTT.

This clone showed up just a few times. CDR3 amino acids: CASSPSTAGYEQYF. In DNA form, the CDR3 reads TGCGCCAGCAGCCCCTCAACGGCCGGGTACGAGCAGTACTTC. This rearrangement joins TRBV5-1 to TRBJ2-7, with no clear D. Germline CDR1 is SGHRS and CDR2 is YFSETQ. The CDR3 has 14 residues. Trimming pared 4 bases from V and 4 bases from J, leaving 15 bases between.

The chain is built from TRBV5-1 and TRBJ2-7; D might be TRBD2 (5 bases). The length of the CDR3 is 15 residues. Per germline, CDR1 SGHRS and CDR2 YFSETQ. Trimming removed 5 bases at V and 1 base at J, with 16 bases between. The CDR3 nucleotides are TGCGCCAGCAGTCAGGTCCCCGGCGGGTCCTACGAGCAGTACTTC. Its translation: CASSQVPGGSYEQYF.

V is TRBV18 and J is TRBJ2-5, with D perhaps matching TRBD1 (7 bases). The CDR3 totals 14 residues. Germline values: CDR1 KGHSH, CDR2 LQKENI. V was pared by 3 bases and J by 2 bases, with 10 bases between. CDR3 protein: CASSPQGGQETQYF. CDR3 sequence (DNA): TGTGCCAGCTCACCCCAGGGGGGTCAAGAGACCCAGTACTTC. The variable domain in full, with the rest retrieved from reference TRBV18 and TRBJ2-5, is NAGVMQNPRHLVRRRGQEARLRCSPMKGHSHVYWYRQLPEEGLKFMVYLQKENIIDESGMPKERFSAEFPKEGPSILRIQQVVRGDSAAYFCASSPQGGQETQYFGPGTRLLVL.

The chain recombines TRBV27 with TRBJ2-3; D assignment may be TRBD1 or TRBD2 (5 bases each). This CDR3 contains 18 residues. CDR1 MNHEY and CDR2 SMNVEV come from the germline V gene (reference sequence). Trimming removed 0 bases from V and 2 bases from J, with 18 bases in between. The CDR3, as DNA: TGTGCCAGCAGTTTATCTGTCGGTCAGGGACCCACCACAGATACGCAGTATTTT. This sequence encodes CASSLSVGQGPTTDTQYF.

The rearrangement links TRBV28 to TRBJ2-7; 7 bases line up with TRBD1. This CDR3 contains 12 residues. The germline V gene has CDR1 MDHEN and CDR2 SYDVKM. Trimming cost V 8 bases and J 6 bases; bases outside gene matches: 7. The CDR3 protein is CASGQTGSEQYF. As DNA, the CDR3 is TGTGCCAGCGGCCAGACAGGGTCCGAGCAGTACTTC. The variable domain in full, completed from reference TRBV28 and TRBJ2-7, reads DVKVTQSSRYLVKRTGEKVFLECVQDMDHENMFWYRQDPGLGLRLIYFSYDVKMKEKGDIPEGYSVSREKKERFSLILESASTNQTSMYLCASGQTGSEQYFGPGTRLTVT.

The chain couples TRBV4-2 to TRBJ1-2; D is ambiguous. The CDR3 contains 19 residues. Trimming cost V 0 bases and J 4 bases, with 24 bases left between them. Germline values: CDR1 LGHNA, CDR2 YNFKEQ. The CDR3 coding sequence is TGTGCCAGCAGCCAAGATCGGGTCCTGCCAGCGACTATCGGCTATGGCTACACCTTC. Its translation is CASSQDRVLPATIGYGYTF.

This sequence joins TRBV28 and TRBJ2-1; D not resolved. CDR1 is MDHEN and CDR2 is SYDVKM in the germline V gene. Trimming cost V 5 bases and J 0 bases, with 14 bases left between them. CDR3 length: 16 amino acids. The CDR3 loop is CASSPQPLFSYNEQFF. The CDR3 DNA sequence: TGTGCCAGCAGTCCGCAACCACTATTCTCCTACAATGAGCAGTTCTTC.

The rearrangement links TRBV6-5 to TRBJ2-7; TRBD1 agrees at 10 bases. The J segment lost 7 bases and the V segment lost 6 bases, leaving 12 bases of the junction unmatched. CDR3 length: 15 amino acids. Germline V gives CDR1 MNHEY, CDR2 SVGAGI. This CDR3 reads CASRGGRDRGREQYF. The DNA of the CDR3 is TGTGCCAGCAGGGGGGGGAGGGACAGGGGTAGGGAGCAGTACTTC.

V usage is TRBV6-5 and J usage is TRBJ1-1; D is unresolved. Trimming pared 7 bases from V and 4 bases from J, leaving 16 bases between. CDR1 is MNHEY and CDR2 is SVGAGI in the germline V gene. The CDR3 is made up of 14 amino acids. The CDR3 region has the DNA TGTGCCAGCATTAACAAGGCGGGTGGCACTGAAGCTTTCTTT. Translating it yields CASINKAGGTEAFF.

The CDR3 region has the DNA TGCGCCAGCAGCCAAGGGTGGTTAGGGGGCAATCAGCCCCAGCATTTT. As protein: CASSQGWLGGNQPQHF. The chain uses TRBV4-1 and TRBJ1-5, with D tentatively TRBD1 (5 bases). Trimming shortened V by 1 base and J by 2 bases, and 12 bases separated the two germline ends. The CDR3 sequence is 16 residues long. Per the germline V gene, CDR1 is MGHRA and CDR2 is YSYEKL.

The chain employs TRBV10-2 and TRBJ2-3, with a tentative D call TRBD2 (5 bases). This CDR3 is built from 15 residues. Trimming stripped 10 bases from V and 0 bases from J, with 17 bases between. The germline V gene encodes CDR1 WSHSY and CDR2 SAAADI. The CDR3 is CATDRRHTSTDTQYF. In DNA form, the CDR3 reads TGCGCCACCGACCGGAGGCATACTAGCACAGATACGCAGTATTTT.

This chain connects TRBV7-2 to TRBJ1-6; maybe TRBD1 (6 bases). This CDR3 is 19 amino acids long. Germline-derived CDR1 and CDR2 are SGHTA and FQGNSA. V lost 1 base and J 0 bases, leaving 16 bases between the germline ends. Here the CDR3 DNA reads TGTGCCAGCAGCTTAGTAATTGGACAGCTGAGCTCCTATAATTCACCCCTCCACTTT. Amino acid sequence: CASSLVIGQLSSYNSPLHF.

This rearrangement joins TRBV14 to TRBJ1-4; D gene ambiguous. This CDR3 spans 15 amino acids. V was trimmed by 0 bases and J by 1 base, leaving 6 bases between them. Per germline, CDR1 SGHDN and CDR2 FVKESK. CDR3 amino acids: CASSQDGVTNEKLFF. CDR3 DNA: TGTGCCAGCAGCCAAGATGGGGTAACTAATGAAAAACTGTTTTTT.

The J gene is TRBJ2-7, the V gene TRBV5-1; D is uncertain. The V end lost 6 bases, the J end lost 0 bases, and 16 bases lay between the germline ends. This CDR3 has 15 amino acids. The germline gives CDR1 SGHRS, CDR2 YFSETQ. CDR3 protein: CASTYSGRNSYEQYF. For the CDR3, the DNA is TGCGCCAGCACATACTCAGGACGGAACTCCTACGAGCAGTACTTC.